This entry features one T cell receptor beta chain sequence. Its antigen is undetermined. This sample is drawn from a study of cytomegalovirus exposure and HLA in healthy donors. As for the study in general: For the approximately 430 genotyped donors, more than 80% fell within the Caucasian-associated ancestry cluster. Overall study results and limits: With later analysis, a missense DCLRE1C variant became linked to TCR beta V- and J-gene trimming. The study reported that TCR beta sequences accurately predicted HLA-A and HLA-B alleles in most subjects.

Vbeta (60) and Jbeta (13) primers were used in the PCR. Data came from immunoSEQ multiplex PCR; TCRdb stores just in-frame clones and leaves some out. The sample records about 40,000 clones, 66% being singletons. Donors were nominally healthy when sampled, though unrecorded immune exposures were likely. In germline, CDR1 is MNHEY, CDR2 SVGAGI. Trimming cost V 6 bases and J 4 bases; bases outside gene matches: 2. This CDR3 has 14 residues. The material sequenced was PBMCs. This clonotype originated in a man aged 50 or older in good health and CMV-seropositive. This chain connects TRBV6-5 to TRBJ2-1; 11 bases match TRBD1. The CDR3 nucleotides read TGTGCCAGCAGAGGGACAGGGGGTTACAATGAGCAGTTCTTC. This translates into CASRGTGGYNEQFF.